This is a list of T cell receptor beta chains from one sample in a study of T cell responses to AZD1222 COVID-19 vaccine. Profiling relied on immunoSEQ multiplex PCR, and the TCRdb table lists in-frame clones only, not all of them. The sample lists 95,000 to 130,000 clones, 90% to 95% seen once, with 2.9% in the top ten. This specimen consisted of peripheral blood, obtained on day 0 of AZD1222 vaccination. These receptors all stem from an adult in good health. The CDR3 runs from the conserved cysteine through the conserved F or W. Each record gives: D gene, CDR3 length, clone size, J gene, V gene, CDR3 protein, CDR3 DNA. D genes are given only for firm matches. Size is stated for part of the rows, as once, few or many counts, or as a class when the clone is expanded.

.	13	.	TRBJ1-2	TRBV19	CASSIDRAYGYTF	TGTGCCAGTAGTATAGACAGGGCCTATGGCTACACCTTC
TRBD2	16	.	TRBJ2-7	TRBV18	CASSPVSGTRIYEQYF	TGTGCCAGCTCACCCGTAAGCGGGACTAGAATATACGAGCAGTACTTC
.	13	.	TRBJ2-7	TRBV3-1/TRBV3-2	CASSPEGPLRRYF	TGTGCCAGCAGCCCAGAGGGCCCCCTACGTAGGTACTTC
.	13	.	TRBJ1-1	TRBV7-2	CASSLGGRPEAFF	TGTGCCAGCAGCTTAGGGGGGAGACCTGAAGCTTTCTTT
TRBD2	17	once	TRBJ2-1	TRBV4-2	CASSQGGASGTLEGQFF	TGTGCCAGCAGCCAAGGGGGAGCTAGCGGGACCCTAGAAGGGCAGTTCTTC
.	13	.	TRBJ2-4	TRBV29-1	CSVEDEARSIQYF	TGCAGCGTTGAAGATGAGGCCCGCAGTATTCAGTACTTC
TRBD2	17	.	TRBJ2-3	TRBV5-4	CASSPPAASGAAGTQYF	TGTGCCAGCAGCCCCCCGGCTGCTAGCGGGGCCGCGGGTACGCAGTATTTT
.	14	.	TRBJ1-1	TRBV27	CASSLGPGRAEAFF	TGTGCCAGCAGTTTGGGACCAGGGAGGGCTGAAGCTTTCTTT
.	16	.	TRBJ2-7	TRBV15	CATSRDNPGVVDEQYF	TGTGCCACCAGCAGAGATAATCCAGGTGTAGTTGACGAGCAGTACTTC
.	16	.	TRBJ1-6	TRBV18	CASSPPSGGPRSPLHF	TGTGCCAGCTCACCACCGTCTGGGGGCCCTCGTTCACCCCTCCACTTT
.	14	once	TRBJ2-1	TRBV25-1	CASSEFLGDNEQFF	TGTGCCAGCAGTGAATTTTTGGGAGACAATGAGCAGTTCTTC
.	13	.	TRBJ1-4	TRBV7-8	CASSPPMGEKLFF	TGTGCCAGCAGCCCCCCTATGGGAGAAAAACTGTTTTTT
TRBD2	16	.	TRBJ2-3	TRBV13	CASSFRLAGGTDTQYF	TGTGCCAGCAGCTTCCGCCTAGCGGGTGGCACAGATACGCAGTATTTT
.	14	.	TRBJ2-1	TRBV2	CASSEAPGGNEQFF	TGTGCCAGCAGTGAAGCGCCAGGGGGGAATGAGCAGTTCTTC
TRBD1	13	.	TRBJ2-7	TRBV28	CASWYRGGNEQYF	TGTGCCAGTTGGTACAGGGGTGGCAACGAGCAGTACTTC
TRBD1	13	.	TRBJ2-7	TRBV6-5	CASTPDRGYEQYF	TGTGCCAGCACTCCGGACAGGGGGTACGAGCAGTACTTC
.	9	.	TRBJ2-3	TRBV12-3/TRBV12-4	CASSPQEYF	TGTGCCAGCAGCCCCCAGGAGTATTTT
TRBD1	16	.	TRBJ2-3	TRBV5-1	CASHLTMTGSTDTQYF	TGCGCCAGCCATCTTACTATGACAGGGAGCACAGATACGCAGTATTTT
TRBD1	18	.	TRBJ2-5	TRBV28	CASSSQTGGDGGVETQYF	TGTGCCAGCAGTTCACAGACAGGGGGCGACGGAGGTGTAGAGACCCAGTACTTC
.	14	.	TRBJ2-7	TRBV7-2	CASSLGGEAYEQYF	TGTGCCAGCAGCTTAGGAGGGGAGGCCTACGAGCAGTACTTC
TRBD1	14	.	TRBJ1-1	TRBV2	CASSDGQGAPEAFF	TGTGCCAGCAGTGACGGCCAGGGGGCCCCTGAAGCTTTCTTT
.	16	.	TRBJ1-2	TRBV19	CASSGADSSRVYGYTF	TGTGCCAGTAGCGGGGCGGACAGCTCGAGGGTCTATGGCTACACCTTC
TRBD2	18	.	TRBJ2-3	TRBV9	CASSATSGKIISTDTQYF	TGTGCCAGCAGCGCGACTAGCGGGAAAATTATTAGCACAGATACGCAGTATTTT
TRBD1	14	.	TRBJ2-5	TRBV6-5	CASSYRDRRETQYF	TGTGCCAGCAGTTACCGGGACAGGAGAGAGACCCAGTACTTC
TRBD2	17	.	TRBJ2-6	TRBV11-2	CASSPSPSGIWANVLTF	TGTGCCAGCAGCCCTAGCCCTAGCGGGATCTGGGCCAACGTCCTGACTTTC
TRBD1	13	.	TRBJ2-7	TRBV11-2	CASSRDRAYEQYF	TGTGCCAGCAGCCGGGACAGAGCTTACGAGCAGTACTTC